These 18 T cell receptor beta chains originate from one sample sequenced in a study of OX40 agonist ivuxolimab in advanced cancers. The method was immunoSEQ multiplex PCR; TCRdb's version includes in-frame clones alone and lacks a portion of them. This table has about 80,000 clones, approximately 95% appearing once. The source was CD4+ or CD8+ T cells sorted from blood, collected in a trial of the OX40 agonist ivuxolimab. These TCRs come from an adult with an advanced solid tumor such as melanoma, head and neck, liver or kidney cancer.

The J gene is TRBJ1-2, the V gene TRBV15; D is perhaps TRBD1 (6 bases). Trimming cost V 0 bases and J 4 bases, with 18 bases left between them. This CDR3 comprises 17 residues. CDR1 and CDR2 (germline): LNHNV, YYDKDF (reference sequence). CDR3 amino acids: CATSRDQSGELRYGYTF. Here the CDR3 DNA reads TGTGCCACCAGCAGAGATCAGTCAGGGGAGCTACGCTATGGCTACACCTTC.

The CDR3 protein is CASSLFGNTGELFF. The CDR3 DNA is TGTGCCAGCAGTTTATTTGGGAACACCGGGGAGCTGTTTTTT. The chain carries TRBV27 and TRBJ2-2; D not certain. CDR3 size: 14 residues. V was clipped by 1 base and J by 1 base, with 4 bases between them. Germline values: CDR1 MNHEY, CDR2 SMNVEV (reference sequence).

CDR3 in DNA: TGCACCAGCAGCCAAGAGGTTCCTAGCGTTAGGCCTTCCTACGAGCAGTACTTC. Its translation is CTSSQEVPSVRPSYEQYF. The chain carries TRBV1 and TRBJ2-7; TRBD2, the D gene given by the table, was not confirmed from the DNA. TRBV1 counts as a pseudogene. CDR3 length equals 18 residues.

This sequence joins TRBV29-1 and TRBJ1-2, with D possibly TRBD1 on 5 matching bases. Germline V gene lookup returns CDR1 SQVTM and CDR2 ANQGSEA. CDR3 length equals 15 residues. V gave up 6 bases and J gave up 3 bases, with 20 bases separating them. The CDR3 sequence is CSVLLPDPRDYGYTF. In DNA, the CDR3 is TGCAGCGTCCTTTTACCGGACCCCAGGGACTATGGCTACACCTTC.

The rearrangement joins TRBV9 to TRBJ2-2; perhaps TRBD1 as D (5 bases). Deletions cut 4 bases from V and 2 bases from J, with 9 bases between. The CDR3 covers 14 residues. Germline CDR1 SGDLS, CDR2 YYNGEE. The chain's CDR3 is CASSPGPNTGELFF. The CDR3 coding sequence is TGTGCCAGCAGCCCAGGGCCCAACACCGGGGAGCTGTTTTTT.

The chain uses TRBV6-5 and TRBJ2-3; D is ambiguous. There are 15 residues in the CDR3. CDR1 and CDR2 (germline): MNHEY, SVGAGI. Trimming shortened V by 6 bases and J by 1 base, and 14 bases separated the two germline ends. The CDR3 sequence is CASRDSFTGTDTQYF. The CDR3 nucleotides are TGTGCCAGCAGAGATAGCTTCACCGGCACAGATACGCAGTATTTT.

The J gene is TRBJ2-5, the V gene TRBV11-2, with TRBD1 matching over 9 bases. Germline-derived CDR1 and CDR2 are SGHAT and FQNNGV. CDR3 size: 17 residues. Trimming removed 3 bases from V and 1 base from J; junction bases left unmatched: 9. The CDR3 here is CASSFHHATGGQETQYF. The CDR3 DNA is TGTGCCAGCAGCTTCCACCACGCGACAGGGGGCCAAGAGACCCAGTACTTC.

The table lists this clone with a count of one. The CDR3 DNA sequence: TGTGCCAGCAGCGGTGCATCAAGCGGAGAATACTACGAGCAGTACTTC. Translated, it gives CASSGASSGEYYEQYF. This chain joins TRBV5-4 and TRBJ2-7; the D gene is possibly TRBD2 (5 bases). Trimming shortened V by 4 bases and J by 3 bases, and 20 bases separated the two germline ends. Germline V gene data show CDR1 as SGHNT and CDR2 as YYREEE (reference sequence). This CDR3 spans 16 amino acids.

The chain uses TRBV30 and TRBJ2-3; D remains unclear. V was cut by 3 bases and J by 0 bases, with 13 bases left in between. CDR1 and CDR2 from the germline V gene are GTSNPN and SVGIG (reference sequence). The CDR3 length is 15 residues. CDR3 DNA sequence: TGTGCCTGGAGCCCTGGGTACGTCAGCACAGATACGCAGTATTTT. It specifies CAWSPGYVSTDTQYF.

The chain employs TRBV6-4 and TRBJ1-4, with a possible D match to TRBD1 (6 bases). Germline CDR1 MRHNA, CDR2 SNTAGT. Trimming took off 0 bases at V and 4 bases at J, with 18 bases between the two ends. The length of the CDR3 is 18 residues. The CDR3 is CASSDSYGEGVLNEKLFF. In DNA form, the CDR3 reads TGTGCCAGCAGTGACTCGTATGGGGAGGGGGTTCTTAATGAAAAACTGTTTTTT.

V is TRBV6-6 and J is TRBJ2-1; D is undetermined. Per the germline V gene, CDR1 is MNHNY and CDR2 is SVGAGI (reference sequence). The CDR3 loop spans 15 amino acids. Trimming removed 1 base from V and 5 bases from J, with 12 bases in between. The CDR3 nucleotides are TGTGCCAGCAGTTACTTCCGCGTACCTGACAATGAGCAGTTCTTC. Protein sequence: CASSYFRVPDNEQFF.

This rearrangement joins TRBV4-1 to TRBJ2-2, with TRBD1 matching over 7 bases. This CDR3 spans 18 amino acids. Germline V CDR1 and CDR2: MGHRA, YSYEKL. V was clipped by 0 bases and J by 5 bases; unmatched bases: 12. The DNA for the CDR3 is TGCGCCAGCAGCCAAGACAGAGTGACAGGGTTTCGGACCGGGGAGCTGTTTTTT. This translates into CASSQDRVTGFRTGELFF.

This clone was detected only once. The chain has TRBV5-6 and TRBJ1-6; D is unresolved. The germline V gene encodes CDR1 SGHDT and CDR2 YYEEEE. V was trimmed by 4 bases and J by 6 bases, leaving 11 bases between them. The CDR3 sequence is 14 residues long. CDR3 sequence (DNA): TGTGCCAGCAGCGGGCGGTCGTCTAATTCACCCCTCCACTTT. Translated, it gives CASSGRSSNSPLHF.

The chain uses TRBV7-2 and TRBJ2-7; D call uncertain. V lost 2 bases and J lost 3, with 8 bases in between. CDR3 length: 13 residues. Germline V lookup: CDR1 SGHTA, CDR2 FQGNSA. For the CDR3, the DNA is TGTGCCAGCAGCTTATCACTAAACTACGAGCAGTACTTC. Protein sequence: CASSLSLNYEQYF.

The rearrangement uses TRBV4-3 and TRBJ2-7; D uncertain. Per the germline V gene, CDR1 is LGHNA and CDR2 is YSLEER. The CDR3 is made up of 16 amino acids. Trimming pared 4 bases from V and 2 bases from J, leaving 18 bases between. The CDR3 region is CASSLLHGVRPYEQYF. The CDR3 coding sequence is TGCGCCAGCAGCCTACTCCATGGGGTGCGGCCCTACGAGCAGTACTTC.

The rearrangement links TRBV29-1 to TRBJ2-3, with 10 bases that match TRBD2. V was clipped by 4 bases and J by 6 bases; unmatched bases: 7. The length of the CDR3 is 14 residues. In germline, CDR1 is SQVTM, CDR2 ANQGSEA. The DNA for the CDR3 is TGCAGCGTTGTGCTAGCGGGAGCTTCGGATACGCAGTATTTT. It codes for CSVVLAGASDTQYF.

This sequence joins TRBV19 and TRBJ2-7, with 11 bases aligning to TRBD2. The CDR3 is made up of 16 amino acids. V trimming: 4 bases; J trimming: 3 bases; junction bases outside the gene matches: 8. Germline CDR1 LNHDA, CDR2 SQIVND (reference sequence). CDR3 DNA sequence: TGTGCCAGTAGTACACCCACCACTAGCGGGAGCTACGAGCAGTACTTC. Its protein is CASSTPTTSGSYEQYF.

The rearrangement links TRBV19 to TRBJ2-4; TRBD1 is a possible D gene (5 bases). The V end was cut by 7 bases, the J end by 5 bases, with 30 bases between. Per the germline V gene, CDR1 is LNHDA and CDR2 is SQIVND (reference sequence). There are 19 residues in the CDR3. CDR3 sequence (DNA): TGTGCCAGTACCATGTACGGCGCAGGGTTGACTTTTGCGGAAAACATTCAGTACTTC. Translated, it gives CASTMYGAGLTFAENIQYF.